Below are 16 T cell receptor beta chains sequenced from a single sample in a study of T cell responses to AZD1222 COVID-19 vaccine. This table comes from immunoSEQ multiplex PCR, and its TCRdb copy is limited to in-frame clones, with some not included. This table has about 130,000 clones, about nine tenths appearing once. The material sequenced was peripheral blood, taken on day 0 of AZD1222 vaccination. These receptors all come from an adult in good health.

The rearrangement uses TRBV5-1 and TRBJ1-2; possible D gene TRBD1, 6 bases. The CDR3 consists of 14 residues. V lost 3 bases, J lost 1 base, and 10 bases lay in between. The germline V gene has CDR1 SGHRS and CDR2 YFSETQ. In DNA form, the CDR3 reads TGCGCCAGCAGCTCGGACAGCTATAACTATGGCTACACCTTC. Residues: CASSSDSYNYGYTF.

The CDR3 DNA is TGCGCCAGCGGGACTAGCGGGGGGGCCCGATCCCGGGTTGAGCAGTTCTTC. Its protein product is CASGTSGGARSRVEQFF. The rearrangement links TRBV10-1 to TRBJ2-1; 16 bases map to TRBD2. In germline, CDR1 is WNHNN, CDR2 SYGVQD (reference sequence). This CDR3 is 17 amino acids long. J was trimmed by 9 bases and V by 8 bases; bases with no gene match: 13.

V and J are TRBV12-3 or TRBV12-4 and TRBJ1-4, with a tentative D call TRBD1 (5 bases). The CDR3 is 12 residues long. V lost 5 bases, J lost 16 bases, and 17 bases lay in between. The CDR3 region is CASSGNEGLGFF. The CDR3 bases are TGTGCCAGCAGTGGGAATGAGGGGCTTGGGTTTTTT.

The CDR3 nucleotides are TGCGCCAGCAGCCCAATAAAGCATGGGGAGCTGTTTTTT. It yields the protein CASSPIKHGELFF. J is TRBJ2-2 and V is TRBV5-1; unclear D gene. V lost 4 bases and J 8 bases, leaving 12 bases between the germline ends. The CDR3 runs to 13 residues. The germline CDR1 and CDR2 sequences are SGHRS and YFSETQ.

This rearrangement joins TRBV13 to TRBJ1-3, with 9 nucleotides matching TRBD1. CDR3 size: 15 residues. V lost 5 bases to trimming and J lost 4 bases; unmatched junction nucleotides: 6. CDR1 PRHDT and CDR2 FYEKMQ come from the germline V gene (reference sequence). In DNA, the CDR3 is TGTGCCAGCAGCCCCGGACAGGGGAAGGGAAACACCATATATTTT. Protein product: CASSPGQGKGNTIYF.

V and J are TRBV15 and TRBJ2-7; D unclear. The CDR3 runs to 13 residues. Germline values: CDR1 LNHNV, CDR2 YYDKDF (reference sequence). V was pared by 0 bases and J by 6 bases, with 9 bases between. Here the CDR3 reads CATSRDKKGEQYF. For the CDR3, the DNA is TGTGCCACCAGCAGAGATAAAAAAGGCGAGCAGTACTTC.

The V gene is TRBV6-6, the J gene TRBJ1-5; D unresolved. Germline V lookup: CDR1 MNHNY, CDR2 SVGAGI (reference sequence). This CDR3 has 14 amino acids. Trimming removed 4 bases from V and 4 bases from J, with 11 bases in between. CDR3 coding DNA: TGTGCCAGCAGTTCGGGATCGGCGAATCAGCCCCAGCATTTT. It is translated as CASSSGSANQPQHF.

Only one count was recorded for this clone. The V call is TRBV30, the J call TRBJ2-5, with no clear D. Germline loops: CDR1 GTSNPN, CDR2 SVGIG (reference sequence). The CDR3 runs 12 residues. Trimming stripped 4 bases from V and 0 bases from J, with 6 bases between. The CDR3 DNA is TGTGCCTGGAATCACAACCAAGAGACCCAGTACTTC. This gives the protein CAWNHNQETQYF.

The CDR3, as DNA: TGCGCCAGCAGCGGGACAGTAGGGTCGACTGAAGCTTTCTTT. Translated: CASSGTVGSTEAFF. This chain uses TRBV5-1 with TRBJ1-1; 7 positions match TRBD1. The length of the CDR3 is 14 residues. Germline V gene sequence: CDR1 SGHRS, CDR2 YFSETQ. V lost 4 bases, J lost 5 bases, and 8 bases stayed unmatched. Drawing the rest from reference TRBV5-1 and TRBJ1-1, the complete variable domain is KAGVTQTPRYLIKTRGQQVTLSCSPISGHRSVSWYQQTPGQGLQFLFEYFSETQRNKGNFPGRFSGRQFSNSRSEMNVSTLELGDSALYLCASSGTVGSTEAFFGQGTRLTVV.

The chain has TRBV27 and TRBJ1-1; perhaps TRBD1 as D (5 bases). Germline CDR1 is MNHEY and CDR2 is SMNVEV (reference sequence). The CDR3 spans 14 residues. V dropped 7 bases and J dropped 6 bases, with 18 bases sitting between them. The CDR3 loop is CASTSMTAPSEAFF. The CDR3 coding sequence is TGTGCCAGCACGTCAATGACAGCTCCTTCTGAAGCTTTCTTT.

The gene calls are TRBV9 and TRBJ2-1, with TRBD2 matching 13 bases. The V and J ends lost 0 bases and 8 bases, in that order; junction bases with no gene match: 8. The CDR3 has 17 residues. CDR1 is SGDLS and CDR2 is YYNGEE in the germline V gene. CDR3 DNA: TGTGCCAGCAGCGTAGCCACTAGCGGGGGGGCCAACGATGAGCAGTTCTTC. Translated, it gives CASSVATSGGANDEQFF.

The chain joins TRBV13 to TRBJ1-6, with D perhaps matching TRBD1 (6 bases). This CDR3 spans 17 amino acids. The ends were cut back, 5 bases at V and 10 bases at J, with 24 bases in the middle. Germline lookup yields CDR1 PRHDT and CDR2 FYEKMQ (reference sequence). CDR3 sequence (DNA): TGTGCCAGCAGCATATGGCCCCCACAGGGAGGCCACTCACCCCTCCACTTT. As protein: CASSIWPPQGGHSPLHF.

The gene calls are TRBV29-1 and TRBJ1-1; no firm D call. The CDR3 spans 13 residues. The germline V and J ends were trimmed by 6 bases and 10 bases, with 21 bases remaining between them. CDR1 SQVTM and CDR2 ANQGSEA come from the germline V gene. CDR3 DNA sequence: TGCAGCGTCTATACGGGCGGAGGGTTTGGAGCTTTCTTT. Translation gives CSVYTGGGFGAFF. Combining the CDR3 with reference TRBV29-1 and TRBJ1-1 gives the whole variable domain SAVISQKPSRDICQRGTSLTIQCQVDSQVTMMFWYRQQPGQSLTLIATANQGSEATYESGFVIDKFPISRPNLTFSTLTVSNMSPEDSSIYLCSVYTGGGFGAFFGQGTRLTVV.

This sequence joins TRBV19 and TRBJ1-2; D gene uncertain. This CDR3 comprises 13 residues. Per germline, CDR1 LNHDA and CDR2 SQIVND (reference sequence). V lost 6 bases and J 5 bases, leaving 13 bases between the germline ends. The CDR3, as DNA: TGTGCCAGTAGAGGCACAGACGGTTATGGCTACACCTTC. Its protein product is CASRGTDGYGYTF.

The V gene is TRBV14, the J gene TRBJ2-7; weak D call: TRBD2 (6 bases). CDR1 is SGHDN, CDR2 FVKESK, per germline. Trimming pared 2 bases from V and 5 bases from J, leaving 13 bases between. This CDR3 region has 14 residues. The CDR3 sequence: CASSQRGALDEQYF. The CDR3 coding sequence is TGTGCCAGCAGCCAACGCGGGGCCCTGGACGAGCAGTACTTC.

The chain couples TRBV6-5 to TRBJ1-1, with 8 nucleotides matching TRBD1. V lost 4 bases and J lost 6; bases outside the gene matches: 7. This CDR3 has 14 residues. Germline V gene sequence: CDR1 MNHEY, CDR2 SVGAGI. CDR3 sequence reads: CASSSTGDFAEAFF. The CDR3 DNA reads TGTGCCAGCAGTTCGACAGGGGATTTCGCTGAAGCTTTCTTT.